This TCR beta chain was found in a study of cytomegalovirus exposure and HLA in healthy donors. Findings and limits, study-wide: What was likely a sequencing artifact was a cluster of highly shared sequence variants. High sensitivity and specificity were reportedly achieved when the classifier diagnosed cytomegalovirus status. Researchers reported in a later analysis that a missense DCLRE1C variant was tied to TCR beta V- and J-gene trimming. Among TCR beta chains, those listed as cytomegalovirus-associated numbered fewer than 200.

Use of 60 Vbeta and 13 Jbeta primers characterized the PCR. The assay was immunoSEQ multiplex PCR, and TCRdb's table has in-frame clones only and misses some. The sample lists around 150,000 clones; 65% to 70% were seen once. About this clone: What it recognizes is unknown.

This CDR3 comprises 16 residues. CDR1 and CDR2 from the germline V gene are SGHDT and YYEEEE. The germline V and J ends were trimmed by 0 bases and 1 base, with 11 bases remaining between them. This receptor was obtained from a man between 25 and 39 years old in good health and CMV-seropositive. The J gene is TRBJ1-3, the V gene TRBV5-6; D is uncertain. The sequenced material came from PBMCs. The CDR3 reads CASSLGTHRSGNTIYF. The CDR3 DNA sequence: TGTGCCAGCAGCTTGGGAACCCATCGGTCTGGAAACACCATATATTTT.